Below, 21 T cell receptor beta chains from the same sample are listed, as sequenced in a study of T cells in tumors after PD-1 blockade. Profiling relied on immunoSEQ multiplex PCR, and the TCRdb table lists in-frame clones only, not all of them. Of about 34,000 clones in the sample, 55% to 80% were seen once. Sample: PBMCs, taken after anti-PD-1 treatment. These receptors were taken from a human donor with basal cell carcinoma.

On this clone: In the same sample, other DNA sequences code for this CDR3. V and J are TRBV13 and TRBJ2-7, with 7 bases fitting TRBD1. V was pared by 5 bases and J by 1 base, with 8 bases of the junction left unmatched. Germline CDR1 PRHDT, CDR2 FYEKMQ (reference sequence). There are 15 residues in the CDR3. The CDR3 spells CASSRGTENSYEQYF. The CDR3 nucleotides are TGTGCCAGCAGCAGGGGGACAGAGAATTCCTACGAGCAGTACTTC.

The chain couples TRBV7-6 to TRBJ2-3; maybe TRBD2 (5 bases). The CDR3 extends over 14 amino acids. CDR1 is SGHVS and CDR2 is FNYEAQ in the germline V gene. Deletions cut 5 bases from V and 0 bases from J, with 9 bases between. The CDR3 DNA reads as TGTGCCAGCAGCCTTAGCGCCAGCACAGATACGCAGTATTTT. This codes for CASSLSASTDTQYF.

This chain uses TRBV24-1 with TRBJ2-7; either TRBD1 or TRBD2 may fit D (6 bases each). The CDR3 totals 14 residues. Germline V gene sequence: CDR1 KGHDR, CDR2 SFDVKD. The V and J ends lost 5 bases and 4 bases respectively, with 14 bases between them. In DNA, the CDR3 is TGTGCCACCAGTGGGCCGGGGGCTATTTACGAGCAGTACTTC. As protein: CATSGPGAIYEQYF.

This chain uses TRBV6-5 with TRBJ2-3, with TRBD1 as a possible D gene (5 bases). The germline gives CDR1 MNHEY, CDR2 SVGAGI. V dropped 6 bases and J dropped 0 bases, with 13 bases sitting between them. The CDR3 extends over 15 amino acids. The CDR3 DNA reads TGTGCCAGCAGGAGACAGAGATCTAGCACAGATACGCAGTATTTT. Translation gives CASRRQRSSTDTQYF.

The chain carries TRBV7-2 and TRBJ2-7; a possible D gene is TRBD1 (5 bases). This CDR3 is 14 amino acids long. Trimming cost V 5 bases and J 6 bases, with 17 bases left between them. Germline V gene lookup returns CDR1 SGHTA and CDR2 FQGNSA. This chain's CDR3 is CASSAILGAIEQYF. The CDR3 DNA reads as TGTGCCAGCAGCGCGATCCTAGGGGCCATCGAGCAGTACTTC. Full variable domain (rest looked up from reference TRBV7-2 and TRBJ2-7): GAGVSQSPSNKVTEKGKDVELRCDPISGHTALYWYRQSLGQGLEFLIYFQGNSAPDKSGLPSDRFSAERTGGSVSTLTIQRTQQEDSAVYLCASSAILGAIEQYFGPGTRLTVT.

This chain connects TRBV6-6 to TRBJ1-5; D gene ambiguous. The CDR3 extends over 16 amino acids. The V and J ends lost 1 base and 0 bases respectively, with 10 bases between them. Germline CDR1 and CDR2: MNHNY and SVGAGI (reference sequence). Written as DNA, the CDR3 is TGTGCCAGCAGTTACTTAGTCGGCTATAGCAATCAGCCCCAGCATTTT. Protein product: CASSYLVGYSNQPQHF.

This clone was observed a few times. The rearrangement links TRBV5-4 to TRBJ1-2, with 9 nucleotides matching TRBD1. From germline, CDR1 is SGHNT and CDR2 YYREEE (reference sequence). The ends lost 0 bases at V and 6 bases at J; junction bases unmatched: 6. The CDR3 is 15 residues long. The CDR3 reads CASSLAGQGIDGYTF. The CDR3, as DNA: TGTGCCAGCAGCTTGGCCGGACAGGGGATCGATGGCTACACCTTC.

This chain links TRBV7-2 with TRBJ2-4; D is possibly TRBD1 (6 bases). The V end was cut by 2 bases, the J end by 4 bases, with 15 bases between. The CDR3 loop spans 16 amino acids. Looked up from germline, CDR1 is SGHTA and CDR2 is FQGNSA. Here the CDR3 DNA reads TGTGCCAGCAGCTTAAGCTCCGGGCAGGGGAAAAACATTCAGTACTTC. It yields the protein CASSLSSGQGKNIQYF.

The J gene is TRBJ2-7, the V gene TRBV2, with a tentative D call TRBD1 (6 bases). V was clipped by 3 bases and J by 3 bases, with 12 bases between them. Germline-derived CDR1 and CDR2 are SNHLY and FYNNEI. The CDR3 sequence is 14 residues long. The CDR3 reads CASSDDAGDYEQYF. Here the CDR3 DNA reads TGTGCCAGCAGTGATGATGCAGGGGACTACGAGCAGTACTTC.

This clone was seen a few times. The V gene is TRBV6-5, the J gene TRBJ2-2; D might be TRBD1 (5 bases). Trimming removed 7 bases at V and 0 bases at J, with 12 bases between. This CDR3 has 15 amino acids. The germline V gene has CDR1 MNHEY and CDR2 SVGAGI. The CDR3 sequence: CASTSDSTNTGELFF. The DNA for the CDR3 is TGTGCCAGCACCTCAGACAGTACGAACACCGGGGAGCTGTTTTTT.

The CDR3 DNA follows: TGTGCCAGCAGTCTCCCCCCCAGCCCCTACAATGAGCAGTTCTTC. It yields the protein CASSLPPSPYNEQFF. The J gene is TRBJ2-1, the V gene TRBV27; the D is unclear. With 5 bases removed from V and 2 bases from J, the gap between germline ends came to 13 bases. The CDR3 sequence is 15 residues long. CDR1 and CDR2 from the germline V gene are MNHEY and SMNVEV (reference sequence).

The V gene is TRBV7-2, the J gene TRBJ2-1; a weak D match, TRBD2 (5 bases). CDR1 is SGHTA and CDR2 is FQGNSA in the germline V gene. The CDR3 runs to 15 residues. Trimming removed 0 bases at V and 0 bases at J, with 6 bases between. The CDR3 bases are TGTGCCAGCAGCTTAGCAGGGAGCTCCTACAATGAGCAGTTCTTC. Residues: CASSLAGSSYNEQFF.

This clone was picked up a small number of times. This chain links TRBV10-3 with TRBJ1-2; 7 bases align to TRBD1. This CDR3 has 16 amino acids. Germline V lookup: CDR1 ENHRY, CDR2 SYGVKD. V lost 0 bases to trimming and J lost 6 bases; unmatched junction nucleotides: 10. CDR3 sequence: CAISESLERTGDGYTF. CDR3 nucleotides: TGTGCCATCAGTGAGTCCTTAGAAAGGACAGGAGATGGCTACACCTTC.

The genes are TRBV30 and TRBJ1-3, with unresolved D. The CDR3 covers 14 residues. Trimming removed 5 bases at V and 4 bases at J, with 15 bases between. In germline, CDR1 is GTSNPN, CDR2 SVGIG (reference sequence). As DNA, the CDR3 is TGTGCCTGGCACCCGCGAGACGCCGGAAACACCATATATTTT. This sequence encodes CAWHPRDAGNTIYF.

The CDR3 region has the DNA TGCGCCAGCAGCCAAGACCGTACCGGGAAACTATCCGGGGAGCTGTTTTTT. Encoded protein: CASSQDRTGKLSGELFF. The gene calls are TRBV4-3 and TRBJ2-2; a weak D match, TRBD2 (5 bases). The CDR3 extends over 17 amino acids. With 0 bases removed from V and 6 bases from J, the gap between germline ends came to 17 bases. Germline loops: CDR1 LGHNA, CDR2 YSLEER.

The chain links TRBV19 to TRBJ1-1; D is undetermined. The CDR3 sequence is 16 residues long. Trimming removed 2 bases at V and 0 bases at J, with 13 bases between. Germline CDR1 is LNHDA and CDR2 is SQIVND (reference sequence). The CDR3 DNA reads as TGTGCCAGTAGTATAATGCCCGCAGCTTTGAACACTGAAGCTTTCTTT. It encodes CASSIMPAALNTEAFF.

The chain combines TRBV19 with TRBJ1-1; perhaps TRBD1 as D (5 bases). The CDR3 consists of 16 residues. Trimming took 1 base from V and 3 from J, leaving 15 bases between them. Germline values: CDR1 LNHDA, CDR2 SQIVND (reference sequence). The chain's CDR3 is CASSIAPGRADTEAFF. In DNA form, the CDR3 reads TGTGCCAGTAGTATAGCCCCGGGGCGGGCGGACACTGAAGCTTTCTTT. Using reference TRBV19 and TRBJ1-1 for the parts outside the CDR3, the full variable domain is DGGITQSPKYLFRKEGQNVTLSCEQNLNHDAMYWYRQDPGQGLRLIYYSQIVNDFQKGDIAEGYSVSREKKESFPLTVTSAQKNPTAFYLCASSIAPGRADTEAFFGQGTRLTVV.

The chain combines TRBV19 with TRBJ2-3; 7 positions match TRBD1. CDR1 and CDR2 (germline): LNHDA, SQIVND (reference sequence). CDR3 size: 13 residues. V lost 7 bases and J lost 4; bases outside the gene matches: 5. The DNA for the CDR3 is TGTGCCAGTACCTATCAGGGGGCAGATACGCAGTATTTT. Amino acids: CASTYQGADTQYF.

The chain uses TRBV5-1 and TRBJ2-7; D gene unclear. The CDR3 is 15 amino acids. Germline CDR1 reads SGHRS; CDR2 reads YFSETQ. The V gene lost 0 bases and the J gene lost 0 bases, with 10 bases spanning the gap. CDR3 nucleotide sequence: TGCGCCAGCAGCTTGGTCTCCAGGTACTCCTACGAGCAGTACTTC. It codes for CASSLVSRYSYEQYF.

In its sample, this clone was seen a few times. The J gene is TRBJ2-7, the V gene TRBV7-6; D possibly corresponds to TRBD1 (5 bases). The germline V gene has CDR1 SGHVS and CDR2 FNYEAQ. Deletions cut 3 bases from V and 2 bases from J, with 8 bases between. This CDR3 has 13 amino acids. The CDR3 protein is CASSLGRPYEQYF. The CDR3 region has the DNA TGTGCCAGCAGCTTGGGGCGCCCCTACGAGCAGTACTTC.

The chain joins TRBV19 to TRBJ2-5, with D unclear. CDR1 is LNHDA, CDR2 SQIVND, per germline (reference sequence). The CDR3 contains 14 residues. The V gene lost 2 bases and the J gene lost 1 base, with 8 bases spanning the gap. CDR3 in amino acids: CASSIRRSQETQYF. The CDR3 DNA reads as TGTGCCAGTAGTATAAGGCGGTCCCAAGAGACCCAGTACTTC.